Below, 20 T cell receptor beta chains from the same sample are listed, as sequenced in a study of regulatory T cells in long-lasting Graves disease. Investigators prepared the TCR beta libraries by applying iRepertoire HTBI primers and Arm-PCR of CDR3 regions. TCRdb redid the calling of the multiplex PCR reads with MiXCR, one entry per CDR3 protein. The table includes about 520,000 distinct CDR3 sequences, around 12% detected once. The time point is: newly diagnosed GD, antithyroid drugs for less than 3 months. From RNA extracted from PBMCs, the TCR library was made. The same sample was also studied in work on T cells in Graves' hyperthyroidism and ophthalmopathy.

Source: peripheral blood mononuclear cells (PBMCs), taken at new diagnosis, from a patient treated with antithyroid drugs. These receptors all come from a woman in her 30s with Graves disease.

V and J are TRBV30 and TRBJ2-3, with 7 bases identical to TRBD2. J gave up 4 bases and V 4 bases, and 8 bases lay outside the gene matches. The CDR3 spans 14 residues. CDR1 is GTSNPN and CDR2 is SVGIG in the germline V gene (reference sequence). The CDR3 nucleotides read TGTGCCTGGAATGAGTGGGGGGGTCCAGATACGCAGTATTTT. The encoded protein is CAWNEWGGPDTQYF.

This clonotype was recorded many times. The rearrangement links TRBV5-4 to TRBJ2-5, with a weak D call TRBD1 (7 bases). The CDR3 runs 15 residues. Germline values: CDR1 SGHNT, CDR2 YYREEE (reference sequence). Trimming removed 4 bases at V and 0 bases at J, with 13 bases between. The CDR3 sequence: CASSRGTVYQETQYF. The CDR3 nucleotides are TGTGCCAGCAGCCGCGGGACAGTATACCAAGAGACCCAGTACTTC.

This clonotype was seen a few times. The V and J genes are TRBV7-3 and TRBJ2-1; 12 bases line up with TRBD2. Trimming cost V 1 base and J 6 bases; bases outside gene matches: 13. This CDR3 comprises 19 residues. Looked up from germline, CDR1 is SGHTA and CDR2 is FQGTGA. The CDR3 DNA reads TGTGCCAGCAGCTTAATACCCCTCTCTAGCGGGAGGGTCCCCAATGAGCAGTTCTTC. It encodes CASSLIPLSSGRVPNEQFF. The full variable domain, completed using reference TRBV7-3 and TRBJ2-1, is GAGVSQTPSNKVTEKGKYVELRCDPISGHTALYWYRQSLGQGPEFLIYFQGTGAADDSGLPNDRFFAVRPEGSVSTLKIQRTERGDSAVYLCASSLIPLSSGRVPNEQFFGPGTRLTVL.

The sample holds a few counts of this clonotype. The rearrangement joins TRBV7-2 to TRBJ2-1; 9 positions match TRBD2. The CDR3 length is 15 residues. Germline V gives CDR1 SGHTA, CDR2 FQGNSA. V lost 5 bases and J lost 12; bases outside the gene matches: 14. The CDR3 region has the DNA TGTGCCAGCAGCCAGCCGGGACTAGCCCACGAGAGGCAGTTCTTC. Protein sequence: CASSQPGLAHERQFF.

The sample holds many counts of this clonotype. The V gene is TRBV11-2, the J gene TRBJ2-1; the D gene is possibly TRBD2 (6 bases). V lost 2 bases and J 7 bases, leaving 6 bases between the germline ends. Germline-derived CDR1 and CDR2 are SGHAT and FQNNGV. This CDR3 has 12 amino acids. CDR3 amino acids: CASSLSGNEQFF. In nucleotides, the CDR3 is TGTGCCAGCAGCTTAAGCGGGAATGAGCAGTTCTTC.

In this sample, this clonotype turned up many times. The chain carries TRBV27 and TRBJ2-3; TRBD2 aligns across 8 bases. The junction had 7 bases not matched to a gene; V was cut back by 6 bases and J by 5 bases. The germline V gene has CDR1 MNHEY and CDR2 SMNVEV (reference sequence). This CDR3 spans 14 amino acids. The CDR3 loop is CASRRGLAQDTQYF. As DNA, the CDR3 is TGTGCCAGCAGAAGAGGACTAGCTCAAGATACGCAGTATTTT.

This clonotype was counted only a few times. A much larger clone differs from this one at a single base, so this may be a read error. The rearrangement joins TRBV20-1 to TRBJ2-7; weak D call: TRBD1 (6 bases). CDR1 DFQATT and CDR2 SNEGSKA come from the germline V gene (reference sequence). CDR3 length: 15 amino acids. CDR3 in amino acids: CSARRPGRGQYERYF. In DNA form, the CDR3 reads TGCAGTGCTAGGCGTCCGGGAAGGGGACAATACGAGCGGTACTTC.

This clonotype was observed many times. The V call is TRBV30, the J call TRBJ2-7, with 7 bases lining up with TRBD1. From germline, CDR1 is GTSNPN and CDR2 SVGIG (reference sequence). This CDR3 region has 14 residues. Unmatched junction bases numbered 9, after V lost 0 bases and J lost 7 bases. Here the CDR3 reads CAWSVKGALREQYF. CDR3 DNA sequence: TGTGCCTGGAGTGTGAAGGGGGCATTGAGAGAGCAGTACTTC.

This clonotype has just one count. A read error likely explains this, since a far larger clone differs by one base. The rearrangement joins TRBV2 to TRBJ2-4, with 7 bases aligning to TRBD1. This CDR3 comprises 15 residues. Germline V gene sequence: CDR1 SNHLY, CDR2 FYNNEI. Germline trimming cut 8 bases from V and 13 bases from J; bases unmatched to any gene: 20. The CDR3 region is CASLTASTGAGEQYF. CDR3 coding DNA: TGTGCCAGCCTGACTGCATCCACAGGGGCAGGTGAGCAGTACTTC.

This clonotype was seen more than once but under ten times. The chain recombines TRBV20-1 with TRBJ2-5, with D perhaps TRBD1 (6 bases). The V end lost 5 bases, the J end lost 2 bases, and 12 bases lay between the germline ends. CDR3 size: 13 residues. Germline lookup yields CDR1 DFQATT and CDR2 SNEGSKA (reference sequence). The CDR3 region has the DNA TGCAGTGCTTATTTGACAGGTCAAGAGACCCAGTACTTC. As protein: CSAYLTGQETQYF.

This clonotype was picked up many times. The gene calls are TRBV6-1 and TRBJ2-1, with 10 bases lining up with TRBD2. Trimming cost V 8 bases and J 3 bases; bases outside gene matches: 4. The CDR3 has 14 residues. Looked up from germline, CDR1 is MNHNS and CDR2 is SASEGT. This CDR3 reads CASRGLAFYNEQFF. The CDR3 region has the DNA TGTGCCAGCCGGGGACTAGCGTTCTACAATGAGCAGTTCTTC.

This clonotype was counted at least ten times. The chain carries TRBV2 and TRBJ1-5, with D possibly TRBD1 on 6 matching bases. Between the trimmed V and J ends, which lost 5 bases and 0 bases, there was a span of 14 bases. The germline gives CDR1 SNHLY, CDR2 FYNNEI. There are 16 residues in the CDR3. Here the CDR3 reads CASSHRDTHSNQPQHF. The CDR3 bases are TGTGCCAGCAGTCACCGGGACACTCATAGCAATCAGCCCCAGCATTTT.

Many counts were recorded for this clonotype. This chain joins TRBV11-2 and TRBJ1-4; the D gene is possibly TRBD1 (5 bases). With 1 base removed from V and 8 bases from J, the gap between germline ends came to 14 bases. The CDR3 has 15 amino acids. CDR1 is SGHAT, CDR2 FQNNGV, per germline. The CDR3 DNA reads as TGTGCCAGCAGCTTAGGTCGGGGGGTAAGGGAAAAACTGTTTTTT. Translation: CASSLGRGVREKLFF.

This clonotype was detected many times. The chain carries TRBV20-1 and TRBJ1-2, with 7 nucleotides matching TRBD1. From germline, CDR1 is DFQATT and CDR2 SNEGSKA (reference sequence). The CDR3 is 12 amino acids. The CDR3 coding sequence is TGCAGGACGGGACAGCCTAACTATGGCTACACCTTC. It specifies CRTGQPNYGYTF.

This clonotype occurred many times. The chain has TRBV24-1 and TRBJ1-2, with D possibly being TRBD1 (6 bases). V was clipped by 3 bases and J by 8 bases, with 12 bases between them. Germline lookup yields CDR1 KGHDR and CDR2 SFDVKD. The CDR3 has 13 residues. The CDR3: CATSDGPTGGYTF. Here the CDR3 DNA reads TGTGCCACCAGTGATGGGCCTACAGGGGGCTACACCTTC.

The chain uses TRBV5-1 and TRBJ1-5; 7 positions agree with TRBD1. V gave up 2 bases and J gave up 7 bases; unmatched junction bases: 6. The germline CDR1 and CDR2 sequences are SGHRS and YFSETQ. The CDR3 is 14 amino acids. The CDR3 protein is CASSFTGDGQPQHF. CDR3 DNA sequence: TGCGCCAGCAGCTTCACAGGGGATGGACAGCCCCAGCATTTT.

CDR3 nucleotide sequence: TGTGCCAGCAGCCAAGACGGGGCGGGGCTTACGCGGTTCTTC. This gives the protein CASSQDGAGLTRFF. The V call is TRBV4-2, the J call TRBJ2-1; D possibly corresponds to TRBD2 (6 bases). V dropped 0 bases and J dropped 15 bases, with 18 bases sitting between them. CDR3 length equals 14 residues. Germline V CDR1 and CDR2: LGHNA, YNFKEQ.

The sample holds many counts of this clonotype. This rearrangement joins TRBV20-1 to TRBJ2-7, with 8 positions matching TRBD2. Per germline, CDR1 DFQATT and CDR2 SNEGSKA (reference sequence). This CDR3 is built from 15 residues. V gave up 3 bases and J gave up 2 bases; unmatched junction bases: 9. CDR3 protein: CSARAGTRVAYEQYF. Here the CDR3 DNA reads TGCAGTGCTAGGGCCGGGACTAGAGTCGCCTACGAGCAGTACTTC.

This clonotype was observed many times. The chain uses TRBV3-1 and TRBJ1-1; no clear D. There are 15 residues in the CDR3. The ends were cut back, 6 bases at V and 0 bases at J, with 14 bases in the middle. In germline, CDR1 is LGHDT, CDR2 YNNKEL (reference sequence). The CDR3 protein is CASSPRGGLNTEAFF. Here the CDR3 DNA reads TGTGCCAGCAGTCCCCGGGGTGGCCTGAACACTGAAGCTTTCTTT.

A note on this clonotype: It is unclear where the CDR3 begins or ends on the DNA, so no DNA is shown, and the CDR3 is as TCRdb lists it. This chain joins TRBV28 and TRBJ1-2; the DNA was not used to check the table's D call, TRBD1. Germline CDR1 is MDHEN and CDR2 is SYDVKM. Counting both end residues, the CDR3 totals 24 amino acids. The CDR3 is CASRPGQHTGELFFGEGRADGYTF.